The sequence of this T cell receptor beta chain was determined in a study of blood T cell repertoires in COVID-19. Generated by immunoSEQ multiplex PCR, the TCRdb table keeps only in-frame clones and is missing some. The data show 250,000 or so clones, roughly 81% seen once. Germline CDR1 reads ENHRY; CDR2 reads SYGVKD. J was trimmed by 7 bases and V by 11 bases; bases with no gene match: 17. The CDR3 has 15 residues. Exposed volunteers were people who met a COVID-19 case within 2 weeks before study entry. This clonotype was sampled from a woman aged 50 to 65 who had been exposed to COVID-19. The chain is built from TRBV10-3 and TRBJ2-1; 7 bases line up with TRBD2. The sample comprised PBMCs or T cells enriched from blood (not recorded which). CDR3 coding DNA: TGTGCCCTAAGGCAAGGACTAGAGGGTGGGAATGAGCAGTTCTTC. This codes for CALRQGLEGGNEQFF.